Below, 20 T cell receptor beta chains from the same sample are listed, as sequenced in a study of cytomegalovirus exposure and HLA in healthy donors. The assay was immunoSEQ multiplex PCR, and TCRdb's table has in-frame clones only and misses some. This table has hundreds of thousands of clones, around 86% appearing once. Sequencing was done on a sample of PBMCs. All receptors come from a woman aged 18-30 years in good health and CMV-seropositive.

The V and J genes are TRBV19 and TRBJ2-7; 8 bases are shared with TRBD2. The CDR3 totals 14 residues. Germline V lookup: CDR1 LNHDA, CDR2 SQIVND (reference sequence). Losses at the gene ends were 3 bases for V and 0 bases for J; bases not matched to a gene: 1. CDR3 bases: TGTGCCAGTAGTATTAGCGGGGCCTCCTACGAGCAGTACTTC. The encoded protein is CASSISGASYEQYF.

The J gene is TRBJ1-1, the V gene TRBV11-1; tentatively, D is TRBD1 (6 bases). V was clipped by 2 bases and J by 1 base, with 17 bases between them. Looked up from germline, CDR1 is SGHAT and CDR2 is FQDESV (reference sequence). This CDR3 has 17 residues. CDR3 loop: CASSLRHSQGWNTEAFF. As DNA, the CDR3 is TGTGCCAGCAGCTTACGCCACTCACAGGGTTGGAACACTGAAGCTTTCTTT.

This clone has only one observation. The J gene is TRBJ1-3, the V gene TRBV5-1; the match to TRBD1 covers 7 bases. CDR3 size: 15 residues. V lost 3 bases to trimming and J lost 8 bases; unmatched junction nucleotides: 11. Germline lookup yields CDR1 SGHRS and CDR2 YFSETQ. The CDR3 here is CASSSSAMQGDTIYF. The CDR3 region has the DNA TGCGCCAGCAGCTCGAGCGCAATGCAGGGGGACACCATATATTTT. Full variable domain (remainder filled in from reference TRBV5-1 and TRBJ1-3): KAGVTQTPRYLIKTRGQQVTLSCSPISGHRSVSWYQQTPGQGLQFLFEYFSETQRNKGNFPGRFSGRQFSNSRSEMNVSTLELGDSALYLCASSSSAMQGDTIYFGEGSWLTVV.

V is TRBV18 and J is TRBJ1-1; tentatively, D is TRBD1 (6 bases). V was pared by 6 bases and J by 8 bases, with 16 bases between. Germline assignment: CDR1 KGHSH and CDR2 LQKENI. The CDR3 is made up of 13 amino acids. CDR3 DNA: TGTGCCAGCTCCCCAGCGGACAGAGAAGAAGCTTTCTTT. The encoded protein is CASSPADREEAFF. The variable domain in full, completed from reference TRBV18 and TRBJ1-1, reads NAGVMQNPRHLVRRRGQEARLRCSPMKGHSHVYWYRQLPEEGLKFMVYLQKENIIDESGMPKERFSAEFPKEGPSILRIQQVVRGDSAAYFCASSPADREEAFFGQGTRLTVV.

Only one count was recorded for this clone. The chain uses TRBV5-6 and TRBJ1-5, with 7 positions matching TRBD1. V gave up 1 base and J gave up 8 bases; unmatched junction bases: 9. Germline V gene lookup returns CDR1 SGHDT and CDR2 YYEEEE. The CDR3 is made up of 15 amino acids. The CDR3 loop is CASSLWDSLLEPQHF. The CDR3 nucleotides read TGTGCCAGCAGCTTGTGGGACAGCCTTCTTGAGCCCCAGCATTTT.

The chain uses TRBV11-2 and TRBJ2-1; D not resolved. Germline V gene lookup returns CDR1 SGHAT and CDR2 FQNNGV. Trimming removed 5 bases at V and 6 bases at J, with 8 bases between. The CDR3 loop spans 12 amino acids. The CDR3 DNA sequence: TGTGCCAGCAGCATGGTAGCCAATGAGCAGTTCTTC. Its translation: CASSMVANEQFF.

CDR3 sequence reads: CASRPGQGVLRGYEQYF. In DNA form, the CDR3 reads TGCGCCAGCAGGCCGGGACAGGGGGTCCTACGTGGCTACGAGCAGTACTTC. This rearrangement joins TRBV10-2 to TRBJ2-7; TRBD1 aligns across 11 bases. The CDR3 runs to 17 residues. The germline V gene encodes CDR1 WSHSY and CDR2 SAAADI. With V trimmed by 6 bases and J by 3 bases, 13 bases remained unmatched.

The rearrangement uses TRBV12-5 and TRBJ2-7; D not certain. This CDR3 is 15 amino acids long. CDR1 and CDR2 (germline): LGHNT, FRNRAP. Deletions cut 4 bases from V and 1 base from J, with 14 bases between. The CDR3 nucleotides are TGTGCTAGTGGTTCCCGGGTAACCGATTCCTACGAGCAGTACTTC. It codes for CASGSRVTDSYEQYF.

This chain connects TRBV7-9 to TRBJ1-1, with 9 nucleotides matching TRBD1. Germline CDR1 reads SEHNR; CDR2 reads FQNEAQ (reference sequence). The J segment lost 4 bases and the V segment lost 5 bases, leaving 5 bases of the junction unmatched. The CDR3 covers 14 residues. The CDR3 sequence is CASSTQGALTEAFF. The CDR3 DNA sequence: TGTGCCAGCAGCACACAGGGGGCGCTCACTGAAGCTTTCTTT.

The chain employs TRBV4-1 and TRBJ1-5; no reliable D call. V lost 0 bases and J lost 3, with 9 bases in between. This CDR3 contains 15 residues. CDR1 and CDR2 from the germline V gene are MGHRA and YSYEKL. This CDR3 is CASSQDLVFNQPQHF. Here the CDR3 DNA reads TGCGCCAGCAGCCAAGATCTTGTATTCAATCAGCCCCAGCATTTT.

This clone has just one count. This rearrangement joins TRBV5-1 to TRBJ2-2, with a possible D match to TRBD1 (5 bases). In germline, CDR1 is SGHRS, CDR2 YFSETQ. The CDR3 loop spans 16 amino acids. Trimming stripped 1 base from V and 1 base from J, with 11 bases between. In DNA form, the CDR3 reads TGCGCCAGCAGCTTGTGGCCAGGGAAGAACACCGGGGAGCTGTTTTTT. This sequence encodes CASSLWPGKNTGELFF.

This clone appeared a few times. CDR3 protein: CSDGEGYGYTF. The DNA of the CDR3 is TGCAGTGACGGGGAGGGCTATGGCTACACCTTC. This chain uses TRBV20-1 with TRBJ1-2; D remains ambiguous. The CDR3 runs 11 residues. The germline V and J ends were trimmed by 7 bases and 4 bases, with 10 bases remaining between them. Germline V gene lookup returns CDR1 DFQATT and CDR2 SNEGSKA (reference sequence).

The chain recombines TRBV5-6 with TRBJ1-2, with D hard to call. V lost 2 bases and J 6 bases, leaving 11 bases between the germline ends. Per germline, CDR1 SGHDT and CDR2 YYEEEE. The CDR3 has 13 residues. The CDR3 sequence: CASSLGRADGYTF. CDR3 DNA sequence: TGTGCCAGCAGCTTAGGGAGGGCGGATGGCTACACCTTC.

This chain uses TRBV7-9 with TRBJ2-3; 7 bases align to TRBD1. V shed 5 bases and J 4 bases; nucleotides not matched to a gene: 0. There are 12 residues in the CDR3. Germline CDR1 and CDR2: SEHNR and FQNEAQ (reference sequence). The CDR3 sequence: CASSQGADTQYF. CDR3 bases: TGTGCCAGCAGCCAGGGGGCAGATACGCAGTATTTT.

V gene TRBV5-1 combines with J gene TRBJ2-5; D not certain. From germline, CDR1 is SGHRS and CDR2 YFSETQ. CDR3 length: 11 residues. The germline V and J ends were trimmed by 8 bases and 4 bases, with 9 bases remaining between them. The CDR3 sequence is CASGVGETQYF. The CDR3 DNA sequence: TGCGCCAGTGGAGTAGGAGAGACCCAGTACTTC. Based on the CDR3 plus reference TRBV5-1 and TRBJ2-5, the full variable domain is KAGVTQTPRYLIKTRGQQVTLSCSPISGHRSVSWYQQTPGQGLQFLFEYFSETQRNKGNFPGRFSGRQFSNSRSEMNVSTLELGDSALYLCASGVGETQYFGPGTRLLVL.

V gene TRBV9 combines with J gene TRBJ2-1; 8 nucleotides match TRBD2. Trimming took 3 bases from V and 7 from J; bases not matched to a gene: 3. This CDR3 is 13 amino acids long. From germline, CDR1 is SGDLS and CDR2 YYNGEE. As DNA, the CDR3 is TGTGCCAGCAGCGACACTAGCGGAAATGAGCAGTTCTTC. Translated: CASSDTSGNEQFF.

CDR3 protein: CASSWGTSVFTDTQYF. The CDR3 DNA reads TGTGCCAGCAGCTGGGGGACTAGCGTCTTCACAGATACGCAGTATTTT. The chain recombines TRBV28 with TRBJ2-3; 10 bases fit TRBD2. The V gene's germline CDR1 is MDHEN and CDR2 SYDVKM. The ends lost 6 bases at V and 2 bases at J; junction bases unmatched: 8. The CDR3 totals 16 residues.

The chain combines TRBV5-6 with TRBJ2-1; 10 bases line up with TRBD2. The CDR3 contains 16 residues. The junction had 7 bases not matched to a gene; V was cut back by 4 bases and J by 3 bases. Germline CDR1 is SGHDT and CDR2 is YYEEEE. CDR3 residues: CASSPTSGNGYNEQFF. Here the CDR3 DNA reads TGTGCCAGCAGCCCTACTAGCGGGAATGGCTACAATGAGCAGTTCTTC. The whole variable domain, remainder taken from reference TRBV5-6 and TRBJ2-1, is DAGVTQSPTHLIKTRGQQVTLRCSPKSGHDTVSWYQQALGQGPQFIFQYYEEEERQRGNFPDRFSGHQFPNYSSELNVNALLLGDSALYLCASSPTSGNGYNEQFFGPGTRLTVL.

The chain is built from TRBV19 and TRBJ1-2, with D tentatively TRBD1 (5 bases). The V end was cut by 7 bases, the J end by 4 bases, with 16 bases between. The CDR3 is 14 amino acids. Germline V gene lookup returns CDR1 LNHDA and CDR2 SQIVND (reference sequence). This CDR3 reads CASKWGQGPYGYTF. CDR3 sequence (DNA): TGTGCCAGTAAGTGGGGCCAGGGCCCCTATGGCTACACCTTC.

This sequence joins TRBV9 and TRBJ2-1, with TRBD2 as a possible D gene (6 bases). This CDR3 region has 17 residues. Germline V gene sequence: CDR1 SGDLS, CDR2 YYNGEE. Trimming cost V 0 bases and J 9 bases, with 22 bases left between them. The CDR3 region is CASSVAPNEGGVAEQFF. The CDR3 DNA follows: TGTGCCAGCAGCGTAGCCCCAAATGAAGGAGGGGTTGCTGAGCAGTTCTTC.